This TCR beta chain was recorded in a study of control samples from healthy donors and cancer patients. This clone was seen once. CDR3 length: 12 residues. V was cut by 7 bases and J by 0 bases, with 6 bases left in between. CDR1 and CDR2 (germline): MNHEY, SMNVEV (reference sequence). Using immunoSEQ multiplex PCR, the repertoire was profiled, and TCRdb retains in-frame clones only, with some absent. In the table there are about 160,000 clones, roughly 89% of which are singletons. This clonotype was obtained from a man aged 25 to 40 in good health. The rearrangement uses TRBV27 and TRBJ2-5; D uncertain. Sequences were obtained from blood. CDR3 region: CASKSNQETQYF. CDR3 nucleotides: TGTGCCAGCAAGAGCAACCAAGAGACCCAGTACTTC.